Following are 17 T cell receptor beta chains from one sample sequenced in a study of blood T cell repertoires in COVID-19. Method: immunoSEQ multiplex PCR; TCRdb's copy keeps in-frame clones and lacks some. The profile shows more than 60,000 clones, 85% of them singletons. The sequencing input was peripheral blood. Receptors originate from a human donor in a cohort sampled during active COVID-19.

This sequence joins TRBV5-1 and TRBJ2-2, with 10 bases aligning to TRBD2. With 0 bases clipped from V and 4 bases from J, the junction kept 6 bases outside the gene matches. Germline lookup yields CDR1 SGHRS and CDR2 YFSETQ. The CDR3 length is 17 residues. The CDR3: CASSLEEERGGTGELFF. The DNA for the CDR3 is TGCGCCAGCAGCTTGGAAGAGGAGCGGGGGGGCACCGGGGAGCTGTTTTTT.

This clone was seen a handful of times. V is TRBV5-4 and J is TRBJ2-5; 11 nucleotides line up with TRBD2. The V gene end was trimmed by 2 bases and the J gene end by 5 bases; junction bases not matched to a gene: 14. This CDR3 comprises 18 residues. From germline, CDR1 is SGHNT and CDR2 YYREEE (reference sequence). The CDR3 loop is CASSFTGIAGGWWETQYF. The DNA for the CDR3 is TGTGCCAGCAGCTTTACAGGGATAGCGGGGGGGTGGTGGGAGACCCAGTACTTC.

V and J are TRBV27 and TRBJ2-3; possibly TRBD2 for D (6 bases). The length of the CDR3 is 13 residues. The V end lost 7 bases, the J end lost 3 bases, and 11 bases lay between the germline ends. Per germline, CDR1 MNHEY and CDR2 SMNVEV (reference sequence). The CDR3 loop reads CASKRGGTDTQYF. CDR3 bases: TGTGCCAGCAAGCGAGGAGGGACAGATACGCAGTATTTT.

The chain is built from TRBV11-2 and TRBJ2-5; D is uncertain. Trimming left V 8 bases short and J 1 base short, with 11 bases between. The CDR3 sequence is 13 residues long. Germline CDR1 is SGHAT and CDR2 is FQNNGV. The CDR3 here is CASGLTLQETQYF. For the CDR3, the DNA is TGTGCCAGCGGGCTTACTCTCCAAGAGACCCAGTACTTC.

The J gene is TRBJ2-7, the V gene TRBV18; D gene unclear. CDR1 and CDR2 (germline): KGHSH, LQKENI. Trimming pared 3 bases from V and 9 bases from J, leaving 15 bases between. This CDR3 is built from 13 residues. Here the CDR3 DNA reads TGTGCCAGCTCACCCGAGGATGGCGGCGGGCAGTACTTC. Translated: CASSPEDGGGQYF.

The chain joins TRBV11-3 to TRBJ2-5; D not resolved. The ends were cut back, 1 base at V and 4 bases at J, with 10 bases in the middle. This CDR3 contains 14 residues. CDR1 is SGHNT and CDR2 is YENEEA in the germline V gene. The CDR3 bases are TGTGCCAGCAGCTTAGGGGTCGCAGGAGAGACCCAGTACTTC. Protein product: CASSLGVAGETQYF.

This clone was recorded once. This sequence joins TRBV15 and TRBJ1-1; no clear D. Trimming took 2 bases from V and 4 from J, leaving 17 bases between them. The CDR3 covers 16 residues. CDR1 and CDR2 (germline): LNHNV, YYDKDF (reference sequence). The CDR3 is CATSRPKYRVSTEAFF. The CDR3 bases are TGTGCCACCAGCAGACCCAAGTACCGGGTTAGCACTGAAGCTTTCTTT.

This clone was detected a few times. The chain joins TRBV6-2 or TRBV6-3 to TRBJ2-1; 7 bases line up with TRBD1. This CDR3 spans 15 amino acids. The germline gives CDR1 MNHEY, CDR2 SVGEGT. The V gene end was trimmed by 0 bases and the J gene end by 5 bases; junction bases not matched to a gene: 4. CDR3 sequence (DNA): TGTGCCAGCAGTTACTCCGGGACAGATCACAATGAGCAGTTCTTC. Translated, it gives CASSYSGTDHNEQFF.

This chain links TRBV7-2 with TRBJ2-5, with 7 bases aligning to TRBD1. The V segment lost 5 bases and the J segment 1 base; nucleotides outside the gene matches: 7. The CDR3 contains 15 residues. Germline V gene lookup returns CDR1 SGHTA and CDR2 FQGNSA. The CDR3, as DNA: TGTGCCAGCAGCCCCGGGACAGCCCTCCAAGAGACCCAGTACTTC. As protein: CASSPGTALQETQYF.

This rearrangement joins TRBV5-4 to TRBJ1-2; possibly TRBD1 for D (6 bases). Trimming stripped 4 bases from V and 4 bases from J, with 11 bases between. The CDR3 has 13 residues. Germline V lookup: CDR1 SGHNT, CDR2 YYREEE (reference sequence). This CDR3 is CASSPGAAYGYTF. As DNA, the CDR3 is TGTGCCAGCAGCCCAGGGGCTGCCTATGGCTACACCTTC. The entire variable domain, with the rest obtained from reference TRBV5-4 and TRBJ1-2, is as follows: ETGVTQSPTHLIKTRGQQVTLRCSSQSGHNTVSWYQQALGQGPQFIFQYYREEENGRGNFPPRFSGLQFPNYSSELNVNALELDDSALYLCASSPGAAYGYTFGSGTRLTVV.

The chain joins TRBV7-2 to TRBJ2-1, with unresolved D. The V gene's germline CDR1 is SGHTA and CDR2 FQGNSA. Trimming took off 1 base at V and 7 bases at J, with 5 bases between the two ends. CDR3 size: 12 residues. The CDR3: CASSLDENEQFF. The CDR3 bases are TGTGCCAGCAGCTTAGACGAGAATGAGCAGTTCTTC.

The chain links TRBV2 to TRBJ1-4, with D unresolved. CDR1 is SNHLY, CDR2 FYNNEI, per germline. The CDR3 spans 15 residues. With 4 bases removed from V and 0 bases from J, the gap between germline ends came to 9 bases. CDR3 protein: CASSVYSSTNEKLFF. The CDR3 bases are TGTGCCAGCAGTGTTTACTCGTCAACTAATGAAAAACTGTTTTTT. The full variable domain, rest sourced from reference TRBV2 and TRBJ1-4, is EPEVTQTPSHQVTQMGQEVILRCVPISNHLYFYWYRQILGQKVEFLVSFYNNEISEKSEIFDDQFSVERPDGSNFTLKIRSTKLEDSAMYFCASSVYSSTNEKLFFGSGTQLSVL.

The chain couples TRBV29-1 to TRBJ2-3, with D unresolved. CDR1 is SQVTM, CDR2 ANQGSEA, per germline. Trimming left V 3 bases short and J 2 bases short, with 12 bases between. The CDR3 spans 14 residues. This chain's CDR3 is CSVDGSPNTDTQYF. CDR3 DNA sequence: TGCAGCGTTGATGGCAGTCCAAACACAGATACGCAGTATTTT.

This clone was seen a single time. V usage is TRBV6-6 and J usage is TRBJ1-4; 8 bases align to TRBD1. Germline trimming cut 5 bases from V and 7 bases from J; bases unmatched to any gene: 6. CDR3 length: 14 residues. Germline V gene data show CDR1 as MNHNY and CDR2 as SVGAGI (reference sequence). The CDR3 DNA follows: TGTGCCAGCAGTCCCCAGGGGGCGGGTGAAAAACTGTTTTTT. Protein sequence: CASSPQGAGEKLFF.

This clone was observed a handful of times. The rearrangement links TRBV19 to TRBJ1-3; D is perhaps TRBD1 (6 bases). Germline CDR1 reads LNHDA; CDR2 reads SQIVND (reference sequence). Trimming took 3 bases from V and 5 from J, leaving 14 bases between them. This CDR3 comprises 15 residues. The CDR3 DNA follows: TGTGCCAGTAGTATGGGGTCGGGACAACGAAACACCATATATTTT. It translates to CASSMGSGQRNTIYF.

This chain uses TRBV6-2 or TRBV6-3 with TRBJ1-2; tentatively, D is TRBD1 (6 bases). V gave up 0 bases and J gave up 4 bases, with 18 bases separating them. Germline V gene lookup returns CDR1 MNHEY and CDR2 SVGEGT. This CDR3 comprises 17 residues. DNA for the CDR3: TGTGCCAGCAGTTACTCAACCCTCCAGGGGTTTATCTATGGCTACACCTTC. Protein product: CASSYSTLQGFIYGYTF.

This chain joins TRBV3-1 (or the pseudogene TRBV3-2) and TRBJ2-6; 7 positions agree with TRBD1. V was clipped by 3 bases and J by 2 bases; unmatched bases: 10. The CDR3 has 18 residues. Germline V CDR1 and CDR2: LGHDT, YNNKEL (reference sequence). The CDR3: CASSHRGTGVAGANVLTF. CDR3 DNA: TGTGCCAGCAGCCACCGCGGAACAGGGGTAGCTGGGGCCAACGTCCTGACTTTC.